Each of the 24 T cell receptor beta chains below was sequenced from the same sample in a study of blood T cells in healthy people across ages. PCR was performed a second time for about 7 to 12 cycles using a sample-barcoded 5' primer and a J-beta primer mix. TCRdb recomputed calls from the 5' RACE reads with MiXCR, one row per CDR3 protein. The data contain approximately 850,000 distinct CDR3 sequences, approximately 48% of them singletons. Sequences were obtained from blood. The receptor source for this set is a man between 60 and 75 years old in good health.

This clonotype was counted a few times. The J gene is TRBJ2-5, the V gene TRBV7-2; 8 nucleotides match TRBD1. The V gene's germline CDR1 is SGHTA and CDR2 FQGNSA. V dropped 5 bases and J dropped 9; count of bases not matched to a gene: 5. The CDR3 spans 12 residues. The DNA for the CDR3 is TGTGCCAGCAGCCCACAGGGGGTGTCCCAGTACTTC. It translates to CASSPQGVSQYF.

V is TRBV15 and J is TRBJ2-3; D gene uncertain. V shed 3 bases and J shed 11 bases, with 9 bases lying between them. The CDR3 length is 11 residues. Germline loops: CDR1 LNHNV, CDR2 YYDKDF (reference sequence). CDR3 amino acids: CATSSQSKQYF. For the CDR3, the DNA is TGTGCCACCAGCAGCCAGTCGAAGCAGTATTTT. Full variable domain (missing parts from reference TRBV15 and TRBJ2-3): DAMVIQNPRYQVTQFGKPVTLSCSQTLNHNVMYWYQQKSSQAPKLLFHYYDKDFNNEADTPDNFQSRRPNTSFCFLDIRSPGLGDTAMYLCATSSQSKQYFGPGTRLTVL.

This clonotype was observed at least ten times. The chain joins TRBV29-1 to TRBJ2-3, with D uncertain. Germline CDR1 reads SQVTM; CDR2 reads ANQGSEA. The CDR3 spans 16 residues. V was clipped by 0 bases and J by 5 bases, with 18 bases between them. CDR3 amino acids: CSVEDATSTWGDTQYF. CDR3 sequence (DNA): TGCAGCGTTGAAGATGCGACATCTACCTGGGGAGATACGCAGTATTTT.

The chain couples TRBV20-1 to TRBJ2-1; D tentatively reads TRBD1 or TRBD2 (5 bases each). Germline-derived CDR1 and CDR2 are DFQATT and SNEGSKA (reference sequence). V gave up 8 bases and J gave up 5 bases, with 16 bases separating them. There are 13 residues in the CDR3. The CDR3 loop reads CSSLGDGDNEQFF. DNA for the CDR3: TGCAGTAGCCTTGGGGACGGAGACAATGAGCAGTTCTTC.

J is TRBJ2-1 and V is TRBV19; D unclear. Germline loops: CDR1 LNHDA, CDR2 SQIVND (reference sequence). Trimming removed 1 base at V and 1 base at J, with 8 bases between. This CDR3 comprises 15 residues. The CDR3 DNA sequence: TGTGCCAGTAGTATAGGTCTGTCTTCCTACAATGAGCAGTTCTTC. It specifies CASSIGLSSYNEQFF.

This clonotype was picked up many times. The chain links TRBV12-3 or TRBV12-4 to TRBJ2-7; TRBD1 might be the D (5 bases). The CDR3 has 14 residues. Trimming took 8 bases from V and 5 from J, leaving 19 bases between them. As DNA, the CDR3 is TGTGCCAGCCTAAAGGGGCTAGTAAAGGACGAGCAGTACTTC. It codes for CASLKGLVKDEQYF.

J is TRBJ2-1 and V is TRBV5-1; D may be TRBD1 (5 bases). CDR1 is SGHRS, CDR2 YFSETQ, per germline. V lost 1 base to trimming and J lost 6 bases, with 14 bases between them. The CDR3 is made up of 15 amino acids. The CDR3 coding sequence is TGCGCCAGCAGCTTGTCGGCAGGGCTAGGCAATGAGCAGTTCTTC. Protein product: CASSLSAGLGNEQFF.

This clonotype was observed many times. The chain has TRBV5-1 and TRBJ2-7; 8 nucleotides line up with TRBD1. Germline V gene sequence: CDR1 SGHRS, CDR2 YFSETQ. This CDR3 contains 14 residues. After removal of 4 bases from V and 2 bases from J, the junction contained 5 bases not matched to a gene. The CDR3 reads CASSPSRGPYEQYF. DNA for the CDR3: TGCGCCAGCAGCCCCTCCAGGGGGCCCTACGAGCAGTACTTC.

This chain connects TRBV29-1 to TRBJ2-5, with D possibly matching TRBD1 (5 bases). The CDR3 is 13 amino acids. From germline, CDR1 is SQVTM and CDR2 ANQGSEA. The V end was cut by 6 bases, the J end by 2 bases, with 13 bases between. CDR3 residues: CSVETVRQETQYF. CDR3 coding DNA: TGCAGCGTAGAGACAGTAAGACAAGAGACCCAGTACTTC.

The chain carries TRBV5-1 and TRBJ2-3, with D maybe TRBD2 (5 bases). CDR1 SGHRS and CDR2 YFSETQ come from the germline V gene. This CDR3 is 13 amino acids long. Between the trimmed V and J ends, which lost 1 base and 5 bases, there was a span of 8 bases. CDR3 protein: CASSLTRKDTQYF. CDR3 nucleotide sequence: TGCGCCAGCAGCTTGACTAGAAAAGATACGCAGTATTTT.

The V gene is TRBV18, the J gene TRBJ1-1, with D possibly being TRBD1 (5 bases). The CDR3 is 15 residues long. Germline loops: CDR1 KGHSH, CDR2 LQKENI. Deletions cut 5 bases from V and 1 base from J, with 14 bases between. In DNA form, the CDR3 reads TGTGCCAGCTCATCAAGACAGCCCACGAACACTGAAGCTTTCTTT. This gives the protein CASSSRQPTNTEAFF.

The chain couples TRBV29-1 to TRBJ1-1; D not certain. CDR1 and CDR2 (germline): SQVTM, ANQGSEA. V was shortened by 7 bases and J by 1 base, with 13 bases between the two germline ends. This CDR3 has 13 residues. This CDR3 is CSAYPQTNTEAFF. The CDR3, as DNA: TGCAGCGCCTACCCTCAGACGAACACTGAAGCTTTCTTT.

The CDR3 coding sequence is TGTGCCTGGAGTGTAGGGCAGGGGGTCGGCTACACCTTC. Translating it yields CAWSVGQGVGYTF. This chain connects TRBV30 to TRBJ1-2; 7 nucleotides match TRBD1. Germline V lookup: CDR1 GTSNPN, CDR2 SVGIG (reference sequence). The CDR3 has 13 residues. V gave up 0 bases and J gave up 8 bases; unmatched junction bases: 6.

The sample holds a few counts of this clonotype. The chain recombines TRBV3-1 with TRBJ2-5; 8 nucleotides align to TRBD1. V lost 4 bases and J lost 5; bases outside the gene matches: 9. Germline V gives CDR1 LGHDT, CDR2 YNNKEL (reference sequence). This CDR3 contains 15 residues. The CDR3 nucleotides read TGTGCCAGCAGCCTCCAGGGGGCTGTGAGGGAGACCCAGTACTTC. As protein: CASSLQGAVRETQYF.

This clonotype has a handful of counts. This sequence joins TRBV24-1 and TRBJ1-2, with D maybe TRBD1 (6 bases). Germline loops: CDR1 KGHDR, CDR2 SFDVKD. Trimming cost V 1 base and J 2 bases, with 10 bases left between them. CDR3 length equals 15 residues. The CDR3: CATSDLQGRNYGYTF. The CDR3 DNA reads TGTGCCACCAGTGATTTACAGGGTCGAAACTATGGCTACACCTTC.

This rearrangement joins TRBV20-1 to TRBJ2-6; D unresolved. This CDR3 spans 13 amino acids. V gave up 6 bases and J gave up 1 base, with 7 bases separating them. Germline CDR1 is DFQATT and CDR2 is SNEGSKA (reference sequence). CDR3 bases: TGCAGTGCCAGTAGGTCTGGGGCCAACGTCCTGACTTTC. Amino acids: CSASRSGANVLTF.

This clonotype was detected only a few times. This sequence joins TRBV7-2 and TRBJ2-7, with a weak D call TRBD1 (5 bases). Germline CDR1 SGHTA, CDR2 FQGNSA. The CDR3 loop spans 13 amino acids. Trimming stripped 2 bases from V and 6 bases from J, with 11 bases between. The CDR3 DNA reads as TGTGCCAGCAGCTTACAGGACAATTTCGAGCAGTACTTC. This encodes CASSLQDNFEQYF.

The J gene is TRBJ2-7, the V gene TRBV2, with D perhaps TRBD1 or TRBD2 (5 bases each). The germline CDR1 and CDR2 sequences are SNHLY and FYNNEI. V dropped 3 bases and J dropped 2 bases, with 14 bases sitting between them. The CDR3 contains 15 residues. The CDR3 DNA reads TGTGCCAGCAGTGACCCCCGTGGGGGAACCTACGAGCAGTACTTC. Its protein product is CASSDPRGGTYEQYF.

This sequence joins TRBV11-3 and TRBJ2-7; 10 nucleotides agree with TRBD1. Germline CDR1 reads SGHNT; CDR2 reads YENEEA. The CDR3 is made up of 14 amino acids. After removal of 5 bases from V and 4 bases from J, the junction contained 5 bases not matched to a gene. This CDR3 is CASSDRGRGYEQYF. CDR3 DNA: TGTGCCAGCAGCGACAGGGGGCGAGGATACGAGCAGTACTTC.

The table lists this clonotype with a few counts. The chain links TRBV20-1 to TRBJ2-3; TRBD2 matches at 14 bases. This CDR3 is 15 amino acids long. V lost 6 bases and J lost 5; bases outside the gene matches: 7. In germline, CDR1 is DFQATT, CDR2 SNEGSKA (reference sequence). CDR3 nucleotides: TGCAGTGCGAGGACTAGCGGGGGGCTAGTAGATACGCAGTATTTT. Residues: CSARTSGGLVDTQYF.

This clonotype has a handful of counts. In DNA, the CDR3 is TGTGCCAGCGGGGGGAATGAAAAACTGTTTTTT. Translating it yields CASGGNEKLFF. The chain links TRBV7-2 to TRBJ1-4, with D maybe TRBD1 (5 bases). This CDR3 contains 11 residues. In germline, CDR1 is SGHTA, CDR2 FQGNSA. V was pared by 8 bases and J by 5 bases, with 6 bases between.

The CDR3 loop is CASSPDRGRDEQFF. CDR3 bases: TGCGCCAGCAGCCCGGACAGGGGGAGGGATGAGCAGTTCTTC. This chain joins TRBV4-3 and TRBJ2-1, with TRBD1 matching 10 bases. The CDR3 extends over 14 amino acids. Per germline, CDR1 LGHNA and CDR2 YSLEER. V lost 4 bases and J lost 8; bases outside the gene matches: 5.

V gene TRBV6-5 combines with J gene TRBJ1-5; 8 bases are a match to TRBD1. With V trimmed by 5 bases and J by 6 bases, 6 bases remained unmatched. CDR3 length: 14 residues. Germline assignment: CDR1 MNHEY and CDR2 SVGAGI. The CDR3 here is CASSPGRGLQPQHF. In nucleotides, the CDR3 is TGTGCCAGCAGTCCGGGCAGGGGGCTTCAGCCCCAGCATTTT.

The chain uses TRBV5-8 and TRBJ2-6; no reliable D call. The germline V and J ends were trimmed by 2 bases and 0 bases, with 6 bases remaining between them. Per the germline V gene, CDR1 is SGHTS and CDR2 is YDEGEE. This CDR3 is built from 15 residues. CDR3: CASSLTISGANVLTF. The CDR3 bases are TGTGCCAGCAGCTTAACAATCTCTGGGGCCAACGTCCTGACTTTC.